The TCR beta chain under discussion was sequenced for a study of T-cell memory formation after mild COVID-19. TCR alpha and TCR beta cDNA libraries with sample barcodes and UMIs came from 5'RACE using constant-segment primers. In TCRdb, the 5' RACE reads were re-called with MiXCR into one record per CDR3 protein. The sample records around 90,000 distinct CDR3 sequences, around 15% being singletons. V trimming: 5 bases; J trimming: 6 bases; junction bases outside the gene matches: 7. Germline CDR1 and CDR2: MNHEY and SMNVEV (reference sequence). The CDR3 runs 14 residues. The sequenced sample consisted of PBMCs or a T cell subset sorted from them (not recorded which). This chain joins TRBV27 and TRBJ2-7, with TRBD1 identical over 10 bases. The sequence was collected from a young man who had mild COVID-19 (a few samples of this study predate the infection). Cell type and time point are not known. The CDR3 DNA is TGTGCCAGCAGTATTCGGACAGGGGGAACCGAGCAGTACTTC. Translated: CASSIRTGGTEQYF.